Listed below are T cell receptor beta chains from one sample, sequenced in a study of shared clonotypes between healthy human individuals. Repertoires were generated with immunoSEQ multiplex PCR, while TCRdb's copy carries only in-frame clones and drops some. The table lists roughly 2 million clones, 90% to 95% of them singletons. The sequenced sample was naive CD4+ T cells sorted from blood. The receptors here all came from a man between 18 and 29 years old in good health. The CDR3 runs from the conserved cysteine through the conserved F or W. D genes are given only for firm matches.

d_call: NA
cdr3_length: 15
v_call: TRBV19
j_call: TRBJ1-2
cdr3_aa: CASSPAREFGYGYTF

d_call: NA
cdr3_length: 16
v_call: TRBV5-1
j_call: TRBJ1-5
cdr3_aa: CASSLAGGSSNQPQHF

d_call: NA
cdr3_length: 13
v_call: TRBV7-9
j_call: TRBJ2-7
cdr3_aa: CASSPTTYYEQYF

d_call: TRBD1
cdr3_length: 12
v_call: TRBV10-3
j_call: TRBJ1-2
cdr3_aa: CANGQGPYGYTF

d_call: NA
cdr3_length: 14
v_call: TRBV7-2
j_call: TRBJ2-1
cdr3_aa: CASSPGRSYNEQFF

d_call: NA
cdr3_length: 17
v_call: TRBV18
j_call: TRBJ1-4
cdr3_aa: CASSPIAGQETNEKLFF

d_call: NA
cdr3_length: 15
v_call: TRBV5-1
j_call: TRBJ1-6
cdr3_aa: CASSPAGLDNSPLHF

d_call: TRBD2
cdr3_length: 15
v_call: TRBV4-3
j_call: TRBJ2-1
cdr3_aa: CASSQGTSGTNEQFF

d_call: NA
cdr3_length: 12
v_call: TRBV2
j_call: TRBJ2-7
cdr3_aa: CASNGRLREQYF

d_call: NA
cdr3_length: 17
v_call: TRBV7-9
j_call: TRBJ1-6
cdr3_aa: CASSLNSRTATNSPLHF

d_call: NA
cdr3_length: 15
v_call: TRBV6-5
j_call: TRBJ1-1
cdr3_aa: CASTGLGVKSAEAFF

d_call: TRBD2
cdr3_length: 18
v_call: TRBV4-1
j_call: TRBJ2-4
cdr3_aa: CASSQGGLALLAKNIQYF

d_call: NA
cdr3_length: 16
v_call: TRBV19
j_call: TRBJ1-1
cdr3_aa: CASRSTPNRQNTEAFF

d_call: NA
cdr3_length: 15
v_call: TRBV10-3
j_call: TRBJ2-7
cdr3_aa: CAITSGSQTGYEQYF

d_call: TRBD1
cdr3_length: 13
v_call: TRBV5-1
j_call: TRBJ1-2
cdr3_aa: CASSPTGILGYTF

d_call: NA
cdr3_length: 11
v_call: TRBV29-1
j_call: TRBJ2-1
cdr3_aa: CSVGDTDKQFF

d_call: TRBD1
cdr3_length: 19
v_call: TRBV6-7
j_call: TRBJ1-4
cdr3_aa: CASSQLGTGRGATNEKLFF

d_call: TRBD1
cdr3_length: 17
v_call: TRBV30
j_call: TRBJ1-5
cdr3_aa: CAWSPAGGDTFYQPQHF

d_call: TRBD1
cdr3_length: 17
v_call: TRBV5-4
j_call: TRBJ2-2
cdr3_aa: CASSLAGGERVTGELFF

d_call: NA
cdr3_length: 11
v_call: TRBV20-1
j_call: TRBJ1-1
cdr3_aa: CSARKFSEAFF

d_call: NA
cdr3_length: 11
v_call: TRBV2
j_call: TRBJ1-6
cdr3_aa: CASSGTSTLHF

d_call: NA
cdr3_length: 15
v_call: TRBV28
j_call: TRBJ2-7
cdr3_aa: CASSSSGDRSYEQYF